This TCR beta chain was documented in a study of blood T cell repertoires in COVID-19. On the study more broadly: In each case, the material was cDNA or gDNA derived from T cells, B-cell-depleted T cells, or PBMCs.

Authors' methods: It was from reference gene primer amplification that nucleated cell counts were estimated. Data came from immunoSEQ multiplex PCR; TCRdb stores just in-frame clones and leaves some out. The D gene and trimming were derived from the DNA, and the V and J assignments and clone size from that table. The table has 450,000 to 600,000 clones, approximately 86% seen once. Germline V gene data show CDR1 as SEHNR and CDR2 as FQNEAQ (reference sequence). The CDR3 is made up of 15 amino acids. V dropped 7 bases and J dropped 1 base, with 16 bases sitting between them. The study recruited people aged about 18 to 89 years across some 23 US areas. In assigning cohorts, the study relied on participant-reported clinical history.

The chain links TRBV7-9 to TRBJ1-2, with D possibly being TRBD1 (5 bases). The TCR originated in a woman aged 18-29 years who had recovered from COVID-19. The sequencing input was PBMCs or T cells enriched from blood (not recorded which). The CDR3 nucleotides are TGTGCCAGCACTATAGGGCAGGGCATTAACTATGGCTACACCTTC. It yields the protein CASTIGQGINYGYTF.